This T cell receptor beta chain comes out of a study of blood T cell repertoires in COVID-19. CDR1 is KGHDR and CDR2 is SFDVKD in the germline V gene. The CDR3 loop spans 16 amino acids. Trimming left V 3 bases short and J 4 bases short, with 17 bases between. In terms of age and location, participants ranged from roughly 18 to 95 years and lived in about two dozen US areas. Self-reported history from a screening survey and questionnaire set each donor's cohort. Two negative PCRs, clearance, or symptom resolution had been documented for recovered Cohort 3 donors. Assay used: immunoSEQ multiplex PCR; TCRdb lists only in-frame clones, some missing. The table shows roughly 350,000 clones, with about 92% occurring only once.

V gene TRBV24-1 combines with J gene TRBJ2-5; D is possibly TRBD2 (6 bases). This clonotype originated in a woman aged 25 to 45 who had recovered from COVID-19. Sample: PBMCs or T cells enriched from blood (not recorded which). The CDR3 nucleotides read TGTGCCACCAGTGATAACCCCTCGTTGGGGGGAGAGACCCAGTACTTC. Protein: CATSDNPSLGGETQYF.